This T cell receptor (beta chain) derives from a study of shared clonotypes between healthy human individuals. General observations from the study: It was the few donors that limited the genetic and exposure-history diversity represented. The study found about 5% of naive CD4 clonotypes shared across a few donors.

V gave up 2 bases and J gave up 1 base, with 10 bases separating them. The CDR3 is made up of 15 amino acids. Germline-derived CDR1 and CDR2 are MNHEY and SMNVEV (reference sequence). Of note for this clone: The target antigen is unknown.

TCRdb's table, derived via immunoSEQ multiplex PCR, lists solely in-frame clones and lacks some. This table has 800,000 to 1,200,000 clones, around 78% appearing once. This receptor was taken from a man younger than 35 in good health. Some clones in this sample may be carry-over from other donors' samples. The chain is built from TRBV27 and TRBJ2-3; D not certain. Sequencing used memory CD4+ T cells from PBMCs. Subset: CD45RA-negative fraction. The CDR3 nucleotides read TGTGCCAGCAGTTTAGCGGCCCTTCGCACAGATACGCAGTATTTT. Amino acids: CASSLAALRTDTQYF.